This TCR beta chain appears in the sequencing data of a study of shared clonotypes between healthy human individuals. Study in general: CD4 naive cells filled three plates per donor, CD4 memory three, CD8 naive two and CD8 memory one. General observations from the study: It was only blood that was sampled, and tissue repertoires likely differ.

The assay was carried out at the deep level. Data came from immunoSEQ multiplex PCR; TCRdb stores just in-frame clones and leaves some out. The table has about 1.1 million clones, roughly 74% seen once. Concerning this clone itself: Its antigen remains unknown.

V lost 5 bases and J 5 bases, leaving 7 bases between the germline ends. CDR1 and CDR2 from the germline V gene are SNHLY and FYNNEI. There are 12 residues in the CDR3. V is TRBV2 and J is TRBJ2-4; no definite D call. The clonotype was recovered from a man aged 18 to 35 in good health. Some clones in this sample may be carry-over from other donors' samples. The specimen sequenced was memory CD4+ T cells from PBMCs. Subset: CD45RA-negative fraction. CDR3: CASSITENIQYF. CDR3 bases: TGTGCCAGCAGTATCACAGAAAACATTCAGTACTTC.